Sequencing of this T cell receptor (beta chain) was carried out in a study of blood T cell repertoires in COVID-19. On the study more broadly: Some COVID-19 samples were acute and others convalescent; all came from the United States, Italy and Spain.

The table came from immunoSEQ multiplex PCR; TCRdb's copy has only in-frame clones and leaves some out. The sample carries about 110,000 clones, over 80% recorded once. CDR1 and CDR2 from the germline V gene are KGHSH and LQKENI. The J segment lost 4 bases and the V segment lost 0 bases, leaving 3 bases of the junction unmatched. CDR3 length equals 15 residues. This receptor was identified in a woman aged 70-85 years with acute or convalescent COVID-19. The rearrangement joins TRBV18 to TRBJ1-2, with 9 positions matching TRBD1. Source material: peripheral blood. The CDR3 DNA follows: TGTGCCAGCTCACCACCGGGACAGGGAATCTATGGCTACACCTTC. It encodes CASSPPGQGIYGYTF.